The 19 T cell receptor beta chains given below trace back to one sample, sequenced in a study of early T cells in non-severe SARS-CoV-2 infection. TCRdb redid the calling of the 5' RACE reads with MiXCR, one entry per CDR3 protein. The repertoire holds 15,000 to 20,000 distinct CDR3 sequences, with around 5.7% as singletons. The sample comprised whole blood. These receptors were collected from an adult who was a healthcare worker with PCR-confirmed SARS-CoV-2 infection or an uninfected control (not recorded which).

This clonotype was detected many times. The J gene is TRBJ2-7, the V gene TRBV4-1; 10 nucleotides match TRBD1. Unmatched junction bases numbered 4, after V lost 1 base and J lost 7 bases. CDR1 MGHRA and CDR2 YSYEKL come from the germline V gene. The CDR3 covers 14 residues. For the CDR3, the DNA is TGCGCCAGCAGCCAAGGACAGGGGGCAAGGGAGCAGTACTTC. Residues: CASSQGQGAREQYF.

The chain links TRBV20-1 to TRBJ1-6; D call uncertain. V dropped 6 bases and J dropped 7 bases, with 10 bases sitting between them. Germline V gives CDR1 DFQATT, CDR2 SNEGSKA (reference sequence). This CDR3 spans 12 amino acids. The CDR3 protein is CSASTGNSPLHF. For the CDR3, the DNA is TGCAGTGCCAGTACGGGGAATTCACCCCTCCACTTT.

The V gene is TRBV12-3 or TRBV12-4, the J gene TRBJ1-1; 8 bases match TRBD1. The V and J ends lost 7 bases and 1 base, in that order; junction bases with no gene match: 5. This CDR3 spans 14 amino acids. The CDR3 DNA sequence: TGTGCCAGCAATCCCGGGACAGGGAACACTGAAGCTTTCTTT. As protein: CASNPGTGNTEAFF.

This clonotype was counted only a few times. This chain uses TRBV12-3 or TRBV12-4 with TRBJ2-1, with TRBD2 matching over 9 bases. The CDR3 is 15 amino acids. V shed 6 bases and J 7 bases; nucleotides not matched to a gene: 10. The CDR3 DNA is TGTGCCAGCAGCCGCGGGGGGGCTGTGAGTAATGAGCAGTTCTTC. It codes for CASSRGGAVSNEQFF.

CDR3 nucleotides: TGTGCCACCCGGGACAGGGCGGCCGGGGAGCTGTTTTTT. This gives the protein CATRDRAAGELFF. The chain uses TRBV24-1 and TRBJ2-2, with 9 positions matching TRBD1. Per germline, CDR1 KGHDR and CDR2 SFDVKD. The V and J ends lost 9 bases and 6 bases, in that order; junction bases with no gene match: 4. The CDR3 runs 13 residues.

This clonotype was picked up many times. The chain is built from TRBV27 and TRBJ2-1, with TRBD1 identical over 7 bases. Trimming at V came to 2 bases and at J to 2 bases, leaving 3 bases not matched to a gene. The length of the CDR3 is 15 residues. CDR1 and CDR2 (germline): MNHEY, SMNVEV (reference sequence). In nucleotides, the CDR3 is TGTGCCAGCAGTTTACGTGGGACAGCCTACAATGAGCAGTTCTTC. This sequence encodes CASSLRGTAYNEQFF.

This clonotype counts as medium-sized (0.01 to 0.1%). The CDR3 region is CASSYSSRANSPLHF. CDR3 bases: TGTGCCAGCAGTTACTCGAGCAGGGCAAATTCACCCCTCCACTTT. The rearrangement uses TRBV6-5 and TRBJ1-6, with a possible D match to TRBD1 (5 bases). V dropped 0 bases and J dropped 7 bases, with 10 bases sitting between them. The germline CDR1 and CDR2 sequences are MNHEY and SVGAGI. This CDR3 has 15 residues.

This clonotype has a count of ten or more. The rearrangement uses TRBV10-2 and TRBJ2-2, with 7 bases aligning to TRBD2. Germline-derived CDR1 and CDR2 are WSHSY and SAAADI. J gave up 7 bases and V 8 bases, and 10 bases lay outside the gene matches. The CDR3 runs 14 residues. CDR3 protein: CASSGTKPVGELFF. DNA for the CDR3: TGCGCCAGCTCCGGGACTAAACCCGTCGGGGAGCTGTTTTTT.

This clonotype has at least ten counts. CDR3 amino acids: CASSLVGGRGDEQFF. CDR3 DNA sequence: TGTGCCAGCAGCTTAGTTGGAGGGAGAGGCGATGAGCAGTTCTTC. This chain links TRBV11-2 with TRBJ2-1, with D tentatively TRBD2 (6 bases). The CDR3 is 15 residues long. Germline V lookup: CDR1 SGHAT, CDR2 FQNNGV. Trimming cost V 1 base and J 8 bases, with 15 bases left between them.

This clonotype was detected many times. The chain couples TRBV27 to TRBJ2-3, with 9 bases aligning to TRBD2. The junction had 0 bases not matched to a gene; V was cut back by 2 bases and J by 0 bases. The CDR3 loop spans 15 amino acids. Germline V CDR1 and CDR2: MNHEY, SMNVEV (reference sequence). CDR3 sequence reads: CASSLTSGSTDTQYF. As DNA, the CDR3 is TGTGCCAGCAGTTTAACTAGCGGGAGCACAGATACGCAGTATTTT.

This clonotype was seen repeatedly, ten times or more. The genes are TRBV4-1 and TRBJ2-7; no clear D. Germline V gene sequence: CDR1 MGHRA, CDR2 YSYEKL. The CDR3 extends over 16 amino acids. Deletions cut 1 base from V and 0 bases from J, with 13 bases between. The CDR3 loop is CASSQVGGKSSYEQYF. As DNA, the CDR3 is TGCGCCAGCAGCCAAGTGGGTGGAAAAAGCTCCTACGAGCAGTACTTC.

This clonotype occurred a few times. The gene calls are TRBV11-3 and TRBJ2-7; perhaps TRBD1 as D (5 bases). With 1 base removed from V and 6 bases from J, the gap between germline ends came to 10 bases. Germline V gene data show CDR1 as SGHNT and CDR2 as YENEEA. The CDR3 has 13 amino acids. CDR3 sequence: CASSLVRASEQYF. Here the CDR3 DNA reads TGTGCCAGCAGCTTAGTCAGGGCAAGCGAGCAGTACTTC.

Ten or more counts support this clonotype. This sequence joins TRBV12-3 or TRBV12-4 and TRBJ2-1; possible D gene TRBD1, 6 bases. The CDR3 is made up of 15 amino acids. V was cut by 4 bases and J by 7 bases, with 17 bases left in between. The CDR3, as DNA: TGTGCCAGCAGTTGGGGACCCCCAAGGGGGAATGAGCAGTTCTTC. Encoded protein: CASSWGPPRGNEQFF.

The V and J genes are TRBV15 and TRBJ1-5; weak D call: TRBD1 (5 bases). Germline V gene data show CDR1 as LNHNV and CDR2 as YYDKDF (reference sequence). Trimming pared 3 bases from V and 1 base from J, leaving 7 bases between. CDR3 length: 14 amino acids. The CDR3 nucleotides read TGTGCCACCAGCAGGCGACAGAGCAATCAGCCCCAGCATTTT. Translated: CATSRRQSNQPQHF. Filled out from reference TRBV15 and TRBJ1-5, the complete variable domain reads DAMVIQNPRYQVTQFGKPVTLSCSQTLNHNVMYWYQQKSSQAPKLLFHYYDKDFNNEADTPDNFQSRRPNTSFCFLDIRSPGLGDTAMYLCATSRRQSNQPQHFGDGTRLSIL.

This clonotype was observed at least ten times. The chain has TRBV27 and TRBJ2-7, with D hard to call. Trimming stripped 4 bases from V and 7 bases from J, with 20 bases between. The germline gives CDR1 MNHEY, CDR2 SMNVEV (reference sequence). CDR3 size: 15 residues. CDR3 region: CASSSPNSPSQEQYF. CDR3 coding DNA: TGTGCCAGCAGTTCCCCTAACTCCCCGAGCCAGGAGCAGTACTTC.

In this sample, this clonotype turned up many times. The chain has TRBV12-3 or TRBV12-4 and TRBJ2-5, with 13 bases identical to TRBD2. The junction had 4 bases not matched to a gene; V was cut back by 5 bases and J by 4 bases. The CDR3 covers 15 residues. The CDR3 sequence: CASSGLAGVRETQYF. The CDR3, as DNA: TGTGCCAGCAGTGGACTAGCGGGAGTACGAGAGACCCAGTACTTC.

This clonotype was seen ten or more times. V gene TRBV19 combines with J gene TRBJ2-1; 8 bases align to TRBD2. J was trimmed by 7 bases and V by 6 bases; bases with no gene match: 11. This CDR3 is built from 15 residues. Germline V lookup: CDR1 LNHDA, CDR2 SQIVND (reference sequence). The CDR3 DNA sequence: TGTGCCAGTAGGGAAGCGGGAGCCCTAATTAATGAGCAGTTCTTC. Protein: CASREAGALINEQFF.

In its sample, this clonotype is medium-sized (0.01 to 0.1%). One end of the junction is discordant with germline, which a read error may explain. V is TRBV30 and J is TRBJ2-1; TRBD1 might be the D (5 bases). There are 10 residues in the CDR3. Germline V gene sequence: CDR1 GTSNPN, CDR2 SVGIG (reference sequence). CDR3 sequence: CAWSQGFTYF. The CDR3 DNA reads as TGTGCCTGGAGCCAGGGTTTTACCTACTTC.

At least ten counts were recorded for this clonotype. The CDR3 loop is CASSLGGLADYNEQYF. The CDR3 DNA reads TGTGCCAGCAGCTTAGGCGGACTAGCGGACTACAACGAGCAGTACTTC. The V call is TRBV7-6, the J call TRBJ2-7; 10 nucleotides match TRBD2. The CDR3 has 16 amino acids. V dropped 1 base and J dropped 5; count of bases not matched to a gene: 8. The germline V gene encodes CDR1 SGHVS and CDR2 FNYEAQ.